This T cell receptor beta chain was recovered during a study of vaccination and CD4 T cells after COVID-19. As for the study in general: Convalescent cases consisted of six males and four females, of whom two were Hispanic.

Documented treatment: roughly ten-day PBMC culture with coronavirus spike peptide pools or control peptides (ViraFEST assay). These CD4+ T cells came from an unexposed donor, sampled before the COVID-19 pandemic (2011-2018). Sequencing of DNA taken from cultured CD4+ T cells relied on the Oncomine TCR Beta short-read assay. TCRdb analysed the PCR reads with MiXCR anew, one entry per CDR3 protein. The table lists 730 or so distinct CDR3 sequences, approximately 10% of them singletons, with around a third in the top ten. Germline values: CDR1 KGHSH, CDR2 LQKENI. The ends were cut back, 2 bases at V and 2 bases at J, with 14 bases in the middle. CDR3 size: 16 residues. Remarks on this clonotype: Its antigen is unidentified.

The sequencing sample was made of CD4+ T cells from blood, cultured in vitro. This clonotype was obtained from a human donor in good health. J is TRBJ2-3 and V is TRBV18, with a tentative D call TRBD2 (6 bases). The CDR3 nucleotides are TGTGCCAGCTCACCATCGCGGGACGTGGCCACAGATACGCAGTATTTT. Translation: CASSPSRDVATDTQYF.